This T cell receptor (beta chain) was identified in a study of T-cell reconstitution after alpha-beta-depleted transplantation in children. Unique molecular identifiers were incorporated during preparation of the TCRbeta library. TCRdb used MiXCR to reprocess the PCR reads, holding one entry per CDR3 protein. This table has roughly 150,000 distinct CDR3 sequences, more than 9.5% appearing once. Study-level findings and limits: When one year had passed after transplant, most T-cell counts and diversity came from newly produced T cells.

This clonotype has at least ten counts. The antigen is undetermined. Germline V gene lookup returns CDR1 MNHEY and CDR2 SMNVEV (reference sequence). With 3 bases removed from V and 7 bases from J, the gap between germline ends came to 7 bases. CDR3 size: 13 residues. The material sequenced was PBMCs, taken before TCRalphabeta/CD19-depleted stem cell transplant. The genes are TRBV27 and TRBJ1-6; D call uncertain. This TCR came from a boy aged 2 to 10 with acute myeloid leukemia, due to receive a stem cell transplant. The CDR3 sequence: CASSFARNSPLHF. The CDR3 DNA reads TGTGCCAGCAGTTTTGCCCGCAATTCACCCCTCCACTTT.